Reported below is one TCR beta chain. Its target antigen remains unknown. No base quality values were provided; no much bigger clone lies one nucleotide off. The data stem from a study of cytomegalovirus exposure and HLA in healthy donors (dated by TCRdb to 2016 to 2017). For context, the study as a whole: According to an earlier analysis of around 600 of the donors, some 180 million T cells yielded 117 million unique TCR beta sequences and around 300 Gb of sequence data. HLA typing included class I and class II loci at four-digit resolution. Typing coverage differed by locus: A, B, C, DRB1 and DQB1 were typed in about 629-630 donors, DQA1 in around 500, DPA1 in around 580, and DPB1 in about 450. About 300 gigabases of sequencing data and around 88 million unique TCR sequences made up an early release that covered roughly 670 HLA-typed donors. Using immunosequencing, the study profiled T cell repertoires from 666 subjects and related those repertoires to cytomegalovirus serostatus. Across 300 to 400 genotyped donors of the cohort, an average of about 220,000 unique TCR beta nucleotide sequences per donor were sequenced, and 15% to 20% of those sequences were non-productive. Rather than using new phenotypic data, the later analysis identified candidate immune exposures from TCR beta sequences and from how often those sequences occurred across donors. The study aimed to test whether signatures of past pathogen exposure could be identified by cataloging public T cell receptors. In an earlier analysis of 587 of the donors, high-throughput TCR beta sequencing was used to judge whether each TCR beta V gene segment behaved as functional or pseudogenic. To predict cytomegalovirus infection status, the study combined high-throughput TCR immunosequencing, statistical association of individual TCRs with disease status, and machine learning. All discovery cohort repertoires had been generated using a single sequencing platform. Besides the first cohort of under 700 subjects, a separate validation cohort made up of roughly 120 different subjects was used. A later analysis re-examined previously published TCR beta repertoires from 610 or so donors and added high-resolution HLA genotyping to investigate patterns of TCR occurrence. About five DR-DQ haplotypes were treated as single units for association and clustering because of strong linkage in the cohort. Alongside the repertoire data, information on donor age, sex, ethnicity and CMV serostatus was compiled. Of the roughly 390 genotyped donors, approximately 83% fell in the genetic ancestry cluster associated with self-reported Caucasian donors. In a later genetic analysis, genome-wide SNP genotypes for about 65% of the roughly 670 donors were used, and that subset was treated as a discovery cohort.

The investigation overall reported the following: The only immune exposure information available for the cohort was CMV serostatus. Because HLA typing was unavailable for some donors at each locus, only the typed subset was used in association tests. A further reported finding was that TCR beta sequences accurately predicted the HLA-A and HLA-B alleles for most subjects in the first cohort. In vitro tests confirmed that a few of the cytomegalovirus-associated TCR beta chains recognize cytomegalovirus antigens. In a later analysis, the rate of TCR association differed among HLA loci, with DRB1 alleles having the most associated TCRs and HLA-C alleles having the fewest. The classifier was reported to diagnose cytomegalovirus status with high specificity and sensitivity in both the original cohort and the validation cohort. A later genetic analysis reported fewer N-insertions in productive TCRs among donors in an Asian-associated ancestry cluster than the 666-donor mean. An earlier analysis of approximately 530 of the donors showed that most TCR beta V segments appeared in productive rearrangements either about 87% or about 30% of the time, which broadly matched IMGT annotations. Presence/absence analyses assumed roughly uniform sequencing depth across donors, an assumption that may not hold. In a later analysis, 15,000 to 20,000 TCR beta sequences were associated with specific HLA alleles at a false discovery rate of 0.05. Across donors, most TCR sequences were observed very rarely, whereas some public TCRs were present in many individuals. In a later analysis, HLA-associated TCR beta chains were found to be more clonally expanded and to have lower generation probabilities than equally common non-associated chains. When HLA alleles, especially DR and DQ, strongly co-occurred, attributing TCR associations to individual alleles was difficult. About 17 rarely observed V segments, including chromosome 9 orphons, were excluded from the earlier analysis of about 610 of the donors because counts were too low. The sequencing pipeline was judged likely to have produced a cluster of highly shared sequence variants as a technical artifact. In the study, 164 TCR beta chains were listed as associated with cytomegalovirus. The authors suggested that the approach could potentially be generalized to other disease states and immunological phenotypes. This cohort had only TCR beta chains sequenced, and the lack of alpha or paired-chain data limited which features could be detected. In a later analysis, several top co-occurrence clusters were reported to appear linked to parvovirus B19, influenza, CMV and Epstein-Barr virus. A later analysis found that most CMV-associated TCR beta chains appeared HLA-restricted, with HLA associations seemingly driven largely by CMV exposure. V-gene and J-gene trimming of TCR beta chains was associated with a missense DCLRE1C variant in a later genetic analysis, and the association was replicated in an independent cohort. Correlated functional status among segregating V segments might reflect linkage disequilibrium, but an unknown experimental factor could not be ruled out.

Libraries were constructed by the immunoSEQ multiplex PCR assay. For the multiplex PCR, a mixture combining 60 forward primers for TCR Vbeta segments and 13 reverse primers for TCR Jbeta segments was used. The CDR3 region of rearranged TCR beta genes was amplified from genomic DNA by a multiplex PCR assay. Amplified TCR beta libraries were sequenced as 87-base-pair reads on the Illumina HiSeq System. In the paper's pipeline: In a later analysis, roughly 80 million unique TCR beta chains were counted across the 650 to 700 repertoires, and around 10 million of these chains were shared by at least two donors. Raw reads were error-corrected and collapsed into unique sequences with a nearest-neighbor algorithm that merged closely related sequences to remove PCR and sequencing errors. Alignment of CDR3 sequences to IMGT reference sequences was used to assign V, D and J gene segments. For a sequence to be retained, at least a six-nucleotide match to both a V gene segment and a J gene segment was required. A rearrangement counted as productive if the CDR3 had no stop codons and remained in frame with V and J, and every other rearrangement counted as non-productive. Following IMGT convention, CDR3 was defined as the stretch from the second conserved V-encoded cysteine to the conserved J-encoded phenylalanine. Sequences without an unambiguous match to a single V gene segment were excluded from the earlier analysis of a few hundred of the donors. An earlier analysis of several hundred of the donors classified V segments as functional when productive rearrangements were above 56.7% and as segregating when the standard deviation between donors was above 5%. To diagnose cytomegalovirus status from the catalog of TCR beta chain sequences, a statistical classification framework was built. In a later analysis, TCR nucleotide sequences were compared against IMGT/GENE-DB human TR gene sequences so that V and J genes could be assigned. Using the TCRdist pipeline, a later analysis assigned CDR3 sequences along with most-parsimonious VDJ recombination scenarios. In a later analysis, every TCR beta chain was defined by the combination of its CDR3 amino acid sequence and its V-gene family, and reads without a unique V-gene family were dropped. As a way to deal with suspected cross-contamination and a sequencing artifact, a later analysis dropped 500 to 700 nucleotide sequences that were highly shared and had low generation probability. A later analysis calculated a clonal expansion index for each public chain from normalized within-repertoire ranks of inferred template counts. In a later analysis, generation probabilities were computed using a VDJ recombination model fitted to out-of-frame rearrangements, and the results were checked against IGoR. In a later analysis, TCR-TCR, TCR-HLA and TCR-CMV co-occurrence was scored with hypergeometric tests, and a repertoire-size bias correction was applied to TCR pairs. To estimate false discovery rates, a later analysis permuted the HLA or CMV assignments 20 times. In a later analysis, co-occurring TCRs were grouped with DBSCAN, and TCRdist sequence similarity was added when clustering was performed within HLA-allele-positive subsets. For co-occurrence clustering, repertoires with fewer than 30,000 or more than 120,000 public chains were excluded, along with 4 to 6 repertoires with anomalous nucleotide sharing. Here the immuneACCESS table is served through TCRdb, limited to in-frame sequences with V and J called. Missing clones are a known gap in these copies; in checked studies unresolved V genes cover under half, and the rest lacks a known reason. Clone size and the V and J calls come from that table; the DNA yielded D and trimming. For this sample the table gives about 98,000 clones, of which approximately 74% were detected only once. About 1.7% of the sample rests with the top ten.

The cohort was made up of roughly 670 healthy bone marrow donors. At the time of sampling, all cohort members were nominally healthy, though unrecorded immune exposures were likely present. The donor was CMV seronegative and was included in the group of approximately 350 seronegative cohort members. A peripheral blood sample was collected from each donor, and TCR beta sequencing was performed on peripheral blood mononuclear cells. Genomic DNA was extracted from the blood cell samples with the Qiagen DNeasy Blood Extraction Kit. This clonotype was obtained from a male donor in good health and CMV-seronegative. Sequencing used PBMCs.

DNA sequence: TGTGCCAGCAGCTTACTAACGGGAGTCCACGGGGAGCTGTTTTTT. Its translation is CASSLLTGVHGELFF. The V and J genes are TRBV7-2 and TRBJ2-2, and possibly TRBD2, on 6 matching bases. V drops 2 bases and J drops 7 bases, leaving 14 bases in between. The CDR3 holds 15 amino acids from the cysteine to the phenylalanine. Only the CDR3 region is kept as DNA, spanning 45 bases read in frame from base 1. Sequences SGHTA (CDR1) and FQGNSA (CDR2) are obtained from the germline V gene.